This is a list of T cell receptor beta chains from one sample in a study of neurological immune-mediated disorders. TCRdb reprocessed the 5' RACE reads with MiXCR, giving one entry per CDR3 protein. The data contain about 59,000 distinct CDR3 sequences, more than 20% of them singletons. Sequenced input: PBMCs. The receptors here all came from a man aged 55 to 70 with HTLV-1-associated myelopathy (HAM/TSP). CDR3s include the opening cysteine and the closing phenylalanine or tryptophan. The order of the fields is D gene, J gene, V gene, clone size, CDR3 protein, CDR3 DNA. D genes are given only for firm matches. Rows give clone size only sometimes, using once, few, many, or a class for an expanded clone.

>-|TRBJ1-4|TRBV24-1|many
CATSELIGGRVEKLFF
TGTGCCACCAGTGAACTGATCGGGGGGAGAGTCGAAAAACTGTTTTTT
>TRBD2|TRBJ2-3|TRBV27|-
CASSLNSGSTDTQYF
TGTGCCAGCAGTCTCAATAGCGGGAGCACAGATACGCAGTATTTT
>TRBD2|TRBJ2-3|TRBV5-4|many
CASSLGSLAGVPDTQYF
TGTGCCAGCAGCTTAGGATCTCTAGCGGGAGTCCCAGATACGCAGTATTTT
>TRBD2|TRBJ2-1|TRBV29-1|many
CSVDLLAGGSYNEQFF
TGCAGCGTTGATCTGCTAGCGGGAGGGTCCTACAATGAGCAGTTCTTC
>-|TRBJ2-1|TRBV20-1|-
CSARVADYNEQFF
TGCAGTGCTAGAGTAGCGGACTACAATGAGCAGTTCTTC
>TRBD1|TRBJ1-1|TRBV7-2|-
CASSTGQGAHTEAFF
TGTGCCAGCAGCACGGGACAGGGGGCGCACACTGAAGCTTTCTTT
>-|TRBJ1-4|TRBV5-1|-
CASSRAGDEKLFF
TGCGCCAGCAGCCGGGCGGGAGATGAAAAACTGTTTTTT
>-|TRBJ1-5|TRBV10-3|many
CAISDSGRAQGPQHF
TGTGCCATCAGCGACAGCGGACGGGCCCAGGGACCCCAGCATTTT
>-|TRBJ2-3|TRBV10-1|-
CASSSDGSTTDTQYF
TGCGCCAGCAGTAGCGATGGATCGACAACAGATACGCAGTATTTT
>-|TRBJ2-1|TRBV20-1|once
CSAINTESADEQFF
TGCAGTGCTATAAACACCGAGTCGGCGGATGAGCAGTTCTTC
>TRBD2|TRBJ2-5|TRBV9|-
CASSVGLAGVVLETQYF
TGTGCCAGCAGCGTAGGTCTAGCGGGAGTTGTATTAGAGACCCAGTACTTC
>-|TRBJ1-5|TRBV20-1|-
CSAASGSTGNQPQHF
TGCAGTGCCGCGAGTGGTTCGACGGGCAATCAGCCCCAGCATTTT
>-|TRBJ2-7|TRBV5-6|many
CASSLASEQYF
TGTGCCAGCAGCTTGGCCTCTGAGCAGTACTTC
>-|TRBJ1-2|TRBV29-1|many
CSVGGGYTF
TGCAGCGTTGGGGGGGGCTACACCTTC
>TRBD1|TRBJ2-1|TRBV14|-
CASSTGTGGYEQFF
TGTGCCAGCAGCACCGGGACAGGGGGGTATGAGCAGTTCTTC
>-|TRBJ2-1|TRBV28|many
CASSLGLRDEQFF
TGTGCCAGCAGTTTAGGGCTTCGGGATGAGCAGTTCTTC
>-|TRBJ1-2|TRBV5-1|many
CASSLDGTYGYTF
TGCGCCAGCAGCCTGGACGGAACCTATGGCTACACCTTC
>TRBD2|TRBJ2-3|TRBV29-1|many
CSVDTSGSFGDTQYF
TGCAGCGTTGACACTAGCGGGAGCTTTGGGGATACGCAGTATTTT
>-|TRBJ2-7|TRBV5-1|few
CASSSTGASYEQYF
TGCGCCAGCAGCTCGACTGGGGCCTCCTACGAGCAGTACTTC
>-|TRBJ2-2|TRBV10-3|many
CAIKNPNTGELFF
TGTGCCATCAAAAACCCGAACACCGGGGAGCTGTTTTTT
>TRBD2|TRBJ2-5|TRBV9|many
CASSVSGGIETQYF
TGTGCCAGCAGCGTCTCGGGGGGGATAGAGACCCAGTACTTC
>-|TRBJ2-1|TRBV5-5|many
CASSLRGEQFF
TGTGCCAGCAGCTTGCGGGGTGAGCAGTTCTTC
>-|TRBJ2-7|TRBV29-1|-
CSARPHGGYEQYF
TGCAGCGCCCGCCCGCATGGTGGCTACGAGCAGTACTTC
>-|TRBJ2-5|TRBV10-3|many
CAIREGTIWETQYF
TGTGCCATCCGAGAGGGTACTATATGGGAGACCCAGTACTTC
>-|TRBJ2-7|TRBV27|-
CASSLSHVHEQYF
TGTGCCAGCAGTTTAAGTCACGTGCACGAGCAGTACTTC
>-|TRBJ2-1|TRBV5-6|-
CASSSGPESGNEQFF
TGTGCCAGCAGCTCCGGGCCGGAGAGCGGCAATGAGCAGTTCTTC